Shown below are 4 T cell receptor beta chains from a single sample sequenced in a study of human T cells and chemical hapten exposure. As for time point: pre-sensitization, week 0. Treatment specified: therapeutic diphenylcyclopropenone sensitization with weekly scalp DPC. TCRdb analysed the RACE reads with MiXCR anew, one entry per CDR3 protein. In the table there are about 350,000 distinct CDR3 sequences, roughly 6% of which are singletons. The material sequenced was whole blood, taken in connection with sensitization to the hapten diphenylcyclopropenone (DPC). These receptors all stem from a woman aged 18 to 35 with alopecia areata. Some clones in this sample may be carry-over from other donors' samples.

At least ten counts were recorded for this clonotype. The rearrangement links TRBV6-1 to TRBJ1-3; no clear D. CDR1 MNHNS and CDR2 SASEGT come from the germline V gene. Between the trimmed V and J ends, which lost 1 base and 0 bases, there was a span of 10 bases. The CDR3 has 16 residues. CDR3 nucleotide sequence: TGTGCCAGCAGTGAAGTCCGTTTTACCTCTGGAAACACCATATATTTT. Its protein is CASSEVRFTSGNTIYF.

The chain uses TRBV24-1 and TRBJ2-3; the match to TRBD1 covers 8 bases. CDR1 KGHDR and CDR2 SFDVKD come from the germline V gene. The trim removed 3 bases at V and 2 bases at J, leaving 6 bases unmatched. The CDR3 is 16 amino acids. The CDR3 region is CATSDPGQGFTDTQYF. CDR3 coding DNA: TGTGCCACCAGTGATCCCGGACAGGGATTCACAGATACGCAGTATTTT.

This clonotype was observed a handful of times. This chain joins TRBV19 and TRBJ2-5; TRBD1 is a possible D gene (6 bases). From germline, CDR1 is LNHDA and CDR2 SQIVND (reference sequence). Trimming left V 4 bases short and J 5 bases short, with 14 bases between. CDR3 size: 14 residues. DNA of the CDR3: TGTGCCAGTAGTAGGACAGTGGGCCGGGAGACCCAGTACTTC. Translating it yields CASSRTVGRETQYF.

The chain uses TRBV12-3 or TRBV12-4 and TRBJ1-5; the D is unclear. Trimming shortened V by 2 bases and J by 6 bases, and 5 bases separated the two germline ends. The CDR3 is 12 residues long. The chain's CDR3 is CASSLLSQPQHF. CDR3 coding DNA: TGTGCCAGCAGTTTATTGTCTCAGCCCCAGCATTTT.